The source of this TCR beta chain is a study of T cells in Graves' hyperthyroidism and ophthalmopathy. This clonotype was counted at least ten times. No antigen is known for it. TCR beta CDR3 regions were amplified from RNA. A first-round RT-PCR of the TCR CDR3 used the HTBI primer set. TCRdb re-derived calls from the multiplex PCR reads in MiXCR, one entry per CDR3 protein. The sample carries under 400,000 distinct CDR3 sequences, approximately 14% recorded once. Study-level points and caveats: Blood also showed most of the thyroid clonotypes that were expanded above 0.001.

A NOSPECS grade of at least 4, a Clinical Activity Score of at least 3 and duration under 3 months were recorded in ophthalmopathy patients. Those patients with uncontrolled infection, other autoimmune disease, pregnancy or lactation were excluded. V dropped 6 bases and J dropped 7; count of bases not matched to a gene: 14. The V gene's germline CDR1 is DFQATT and CDR2 SNEGSKA (reference sequence). The CDR3 has 15 residues. The chain couples TRBV20-1 to TRBJ1-5; 8 nucleotides match TRBD1. Sequenced input: blood. The TCR sequence derives from a woman aged 60 to 75 with Graves' ophthalmopathy. The CDR3 sequence: CSATYGTGIRQPQHF. The CDR3 DNA reads TGCAGTGCGACCTATGGGACAGGAATAAGGCAGCCCCAGCATTTT.